This TCR beta chain is from a study of regulatory T cells in long-lasting Graves disease (dated by TCRdb to about 2021). About the investigation overall: Newly diagnosed Graves' disease patients had taken antithyroid drugs for less than 3 months. The study was conducted in China and was registered as a clinical trial. A total of 33 samples underwent TCR sequencing, from around 13 patients with persistent Graves' disease and 20 or so patients with newly diagnosed Graves' disease. This study used TCR sequencing and RNA sequencing of peripheral blood to compare persistent Graves' disease patients against newly diagnosed Graves' disease patients.

Library preparation was by multiplex PCR. Instrument used: Illumina HiSeq 4000. To build TCR beta libraries, CDR3 regions were amplified by Arm-PCR using iRepertoire HTBI primers. PCR products were gel purified before sequencing. As for how the authors treated the data: Across samples, about 63 TRBV and 13 to 15 TRBJ segments were identified and used for gene usage analysis of CDR3 amino acid clonotypes. COPE and FqMerger were used to merge filtered high-quality paired reads into contigs. Contigs were aligned with BLAST to IMGT TRBV, TRBD and TRBJ reference genes, and CDR3 was defined per IMGT. Clonotypes above 0.1% frequency were classified as highly expanded clones. Shannon entropy served as the measure of repertoire diversity, while the Gini coefficient captured V-J evenness. A clonotype found in more than one individual was treated as public. TCRdb reanalyzed the raw reads on its own, using fastp at Q25 for trimming and MiXCR for clone calling, and kept in-frame beta chains. Rows are unified per CDR3 protein, each entry keeping the most common DNA and genes. What appears here as the V and J calls and clone size reflects TCRdb's work, not the paper's. The sample table contains approximately 560,000 distinct CDR3 sequences; only one count was recorded for about 16% of them. The ten largest clones represent approximately 12% of the sample.

In the paper's terms, the time point label means: newly diagnosed GD, antithyroid drugs for less than 3 months. RNA was extracted from PBMCs in TRIzol for both TCR sequencing and RNA sequencing. The diagnosis of Graves' disease was made according to American Thyroid Association guidelines. Patients for the study were recruited at an endocrinology department in Xi'an, China. Each patient gave around 9.2 milliliters of peripheral blood, collected in an EDTA anticoagulant tube. PBMCs were isolated by Ficoll Paque Plus density gradient separation without further T cell sorting. An Agilent 2100 Bioanalyzer and agarose gel were used to assess RNA quality, and a NanoDrop 2000 was used to measure RNA concentration. Looking up the germline V gene yields CDR1 MGHRA and CDR2 YSYEKL. V is cut back by 2 bases and J by 1 base, with 7 bases in the junction unmatched. Taken from cysteine to phenylalanine, the CDR3 has 18 residues. Solely the CDR3 DNA is kept, with 54 bases framed from the first base.

This clonotype turned up a few times. Its antigen is still unknown. Base qualities are not at hand, and no much larger clone is one base apart. Study-wide conclusions, independent of this receptor: The study examined only peripheral blood because the primary lesion, thyroid tissue, could not be accessed. Sequencing and analysis were limited to the TCR beta chain. A larger number of public clonotypes was shared among persistent patients (about 2,700) than among newly diagnosed patients (around 880). Preferential use of TRBV28, TRBJ1-2 and TRBJ2-5 was observed in persistent disease, whereas TRBV20-1 and TRBJ2-1 were favored in newly diagnosed disease. The authors acknowledged the small sample size as a limitation that may reduce accuracy. Persistent Graves' disease patients showed lower TCR Shannon entropy and fewer highly expanded clones than newly diagnosed patients, suggesting clonal expansion.

This sample also appeared in a second study, on T cells in Graves' hyperthyroidism and ophthalmopathy. From the second report: Stable Graves' hyperthyroidism was defined as the absence of progression to ophthalmopathy over 18 months of follow-up. The hyperthyroidism patients were between 18 and 65 years old and newly diagnosed, with a disease duration of less than 2 months. The study excluded patients with uncontrolled infections, other autoimmune diseases, pregnancy or lactation. Diagnoses were established on the basis of clinical symptoms, serum thyroxine and TRAb, thyroid ultrasound, and orbital computed tomography. The TCR CDR3 was subjected to a first round of RT-PCR using the HTBI primer set and the Qiagen OneStep RT-PCR kit. Most expanded thyroid clonotypes (frequency above 0.001) were also found in blood, which suggests that blood repertoires may mirror thyroid immune responses. A 13 V-J signature model separated ophthalmopathy from stable hyperthyroidism, with just over 85% sensitivity and 81.08% specificity in cross-validation and 80%/75% in testing. During validation, the model predicted progression to ophthalmopathy a median of approximately 6 months ahead of onset, with approximately 71% sensitivity and 72.22% specificity. TCR V-J signatures able to tell the groups apart were searched for in a discovery cohort of more than 90 patients, of whom over 40 had Graves' ophthalmopathy and roughly 57 had stable Graves' hyperthyroidism. Prospective prediction of ophthalmopathy was tested in an independent validation cohort of about 19 hyperthyroidism patients and 17 patients who later progressed to ophthalmopathy. The approximately 90 discovery patients were randomly split 7:3 into training and test sets. Thyroid tissue and blood T-cell repertoires from six Graves' hyperthyroidism patients were also compared in the study. Following sampling, methimazole starting at 30 mg daily was given to hyperthyroidism patients, and high-dose intravenous methylprednisolone was given to ophthalmopathy patients. Libraries were constructed in a second round of multiplex PCR, after which size selection and purification were performed. The libraries were sequenced on an Illumina HiSeq2000 using paired-end 100 bp reads. SOAPnuke was used to process the raw data, with reads discarded if the reads contained adapters or uncalled bases, had a mean Phred below 15, or lacked an exact constant-primer or identifier match. High-quality paired reads were merged using COPE v1.2.5, and each unique nucleotide sequence was defined as a clonotype. MiTCR v1.1 was used to align the clonotypes against IMGT TRBV, TRBD and TRBJ reference segments. The analysis included only V-J combinations with a frequency above 0.0001, which together covered 99% to 99.2% of the repertoires. The TCS score was defined as the ratio of F50 (clonal expansion) to E x V (chaos), calculated using BLOSUM62-based TCRdist between CDR3 peptides within each V-J. Welch's t-statistics and random forest reduced around 510 V-J features to about 12, which were used in a naive Bayes classifier (R e1071). No statistical method was used to fix the sample size in advance, and group allocation was not hidden from the investigators. TCR Vbeta CDR3 sequencing of around 130 peripheral blood samples (around 45 ophthalmopathy, 70 to 85 hyperthyroidism and approximately 17 progressor patients) is reported in the paper.

The receptor was derived from a man in his late teens or twenties with Graves disease. Donor details come from another sample of the same person, matched by shared clones. Sequenced material: peripheral blood mononuclear cells (PBMCs), taken at new diagnosis, from a patient treated with antithyroid drugs. The chain employs TRBV4-1 and TRBJ2-2; TRBD1 fits 10 bases in the junction. The DNA reads TGCGCCAGCAGCCAATATGGGACAGGGGTCTTGAACACCGGGGAGCTGTTTTTT. Its translation is CASSQYGTGVLNTGELFF.